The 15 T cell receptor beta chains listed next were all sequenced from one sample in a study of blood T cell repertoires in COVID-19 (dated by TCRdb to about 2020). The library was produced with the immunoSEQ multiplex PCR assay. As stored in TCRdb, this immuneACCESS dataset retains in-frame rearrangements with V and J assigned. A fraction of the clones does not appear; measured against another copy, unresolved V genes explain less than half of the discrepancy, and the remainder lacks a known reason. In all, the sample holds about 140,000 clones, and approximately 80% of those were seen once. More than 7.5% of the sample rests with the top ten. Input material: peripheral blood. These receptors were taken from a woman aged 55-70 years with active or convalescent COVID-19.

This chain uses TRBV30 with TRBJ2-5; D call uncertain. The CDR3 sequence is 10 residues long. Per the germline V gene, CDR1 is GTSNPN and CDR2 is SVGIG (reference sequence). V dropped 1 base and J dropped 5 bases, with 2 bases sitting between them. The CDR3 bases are TGTGCCTGGAGTGCTGAGACCCAGTACTTC. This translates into CAWSAETQYF.

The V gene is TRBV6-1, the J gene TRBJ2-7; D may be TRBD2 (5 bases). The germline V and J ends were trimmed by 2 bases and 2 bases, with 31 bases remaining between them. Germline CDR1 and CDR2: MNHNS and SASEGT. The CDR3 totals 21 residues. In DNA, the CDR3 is TGTGCCAGCAGTGAACGCCGTTTTATCCTAGCCTCAGAACCTTTCGCCTACGAGCAGTACGTC. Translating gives CASSERRFILASEPFAYEQYV.

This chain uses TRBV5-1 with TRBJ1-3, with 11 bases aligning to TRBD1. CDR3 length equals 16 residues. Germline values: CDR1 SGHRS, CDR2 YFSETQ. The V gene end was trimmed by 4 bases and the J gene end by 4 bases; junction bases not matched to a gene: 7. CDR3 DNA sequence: TGCGCCAGCAGCCCAAGGACAGGGGGCACCGGAAACACCATATATTTT. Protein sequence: CASSPRTGGTGNTIYF.

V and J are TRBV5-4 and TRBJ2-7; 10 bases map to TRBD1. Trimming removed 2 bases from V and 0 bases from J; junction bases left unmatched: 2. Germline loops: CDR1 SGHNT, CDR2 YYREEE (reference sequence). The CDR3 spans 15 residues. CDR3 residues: CASSFRTGGSYEQYF. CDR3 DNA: TGTGCCAGCAGCTTCCGGACAGGGGGCTCCTACGAGCAGTACTTC.

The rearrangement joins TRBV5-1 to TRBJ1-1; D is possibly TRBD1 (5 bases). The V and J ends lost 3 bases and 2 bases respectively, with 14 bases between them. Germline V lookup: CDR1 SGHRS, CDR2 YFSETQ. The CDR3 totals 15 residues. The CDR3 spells CASSSDTGLNTEAFF. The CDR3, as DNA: TGCGCCAGCAGCTCCGATACAGGTCTAAACACTGAAGCTTTCTTT.

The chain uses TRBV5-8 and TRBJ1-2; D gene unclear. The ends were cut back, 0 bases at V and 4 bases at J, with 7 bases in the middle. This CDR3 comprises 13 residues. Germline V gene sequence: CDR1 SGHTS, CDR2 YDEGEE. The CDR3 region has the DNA TGTGCCAGCAGCTTGGATGGACTCTATGGCTACACCTTC. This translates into CASSLDGLYGYTF.

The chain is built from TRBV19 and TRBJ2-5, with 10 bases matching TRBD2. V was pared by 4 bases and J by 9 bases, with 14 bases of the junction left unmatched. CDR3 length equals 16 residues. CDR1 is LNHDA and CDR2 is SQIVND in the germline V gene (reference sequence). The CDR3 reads CASSTPGLALGGAQYF. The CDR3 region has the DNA TGTGCCAGTAGTACCCCGGGACTAGCGCTCGGGGGAGCCCAGTACTTC.

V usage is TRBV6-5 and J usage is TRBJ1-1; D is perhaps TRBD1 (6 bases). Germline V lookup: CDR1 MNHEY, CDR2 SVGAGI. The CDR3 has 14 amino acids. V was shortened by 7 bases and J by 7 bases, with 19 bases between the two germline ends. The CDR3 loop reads CASIIPGARSEAFF. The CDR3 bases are TGTGCCAGCATTATTCCAGGGGCCAGGAGTGAAGCTTTCTTT.

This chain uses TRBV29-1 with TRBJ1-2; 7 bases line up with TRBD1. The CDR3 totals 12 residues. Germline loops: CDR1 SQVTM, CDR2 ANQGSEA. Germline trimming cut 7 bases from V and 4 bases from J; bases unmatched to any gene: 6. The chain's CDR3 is CSASGTVYGYTF. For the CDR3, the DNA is TGCAGCGCATCCGGGACAGTCTATGGCTACACCTTC.

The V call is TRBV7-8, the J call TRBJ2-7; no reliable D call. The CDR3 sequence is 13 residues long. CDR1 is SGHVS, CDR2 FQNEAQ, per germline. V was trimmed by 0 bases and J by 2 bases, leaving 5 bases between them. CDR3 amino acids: CASSLAAAYEQYV. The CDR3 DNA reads TGTGCCAGCAGCTTAGCTGCGGCCTACGAGCAGTACGTC.

The CDR3 loop is CASKGLAAVTQYF. The CDR3 DNA reads as TGTGCCAGCAAGGGACTAGCTGCTGTTACGCAGTATTTT. The J gene is TRBJ2-3, the V gene TRBV27, with TRBD2 matching 9 bases. The CDR3 runs to 13 residues. The trim removed 7 bases at V and 8 bases at J, leaving 7 bases unmatched. Germline V gene lookup returns CDR1 MNHEY and CDR2 SMNVEV (reference sequence).

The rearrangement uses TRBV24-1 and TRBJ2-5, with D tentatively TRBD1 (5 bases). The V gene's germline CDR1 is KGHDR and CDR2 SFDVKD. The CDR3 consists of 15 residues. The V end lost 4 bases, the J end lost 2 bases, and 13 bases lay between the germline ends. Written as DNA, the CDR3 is TGTGCCACCAGTGAAACCCAGGGATTACAAGAGACCCAGTACTTC. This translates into CATSETQGLQETQYF.

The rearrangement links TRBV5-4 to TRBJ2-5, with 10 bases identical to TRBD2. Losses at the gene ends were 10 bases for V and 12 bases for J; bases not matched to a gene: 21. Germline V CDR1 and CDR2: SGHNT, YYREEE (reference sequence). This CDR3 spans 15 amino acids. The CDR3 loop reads CAFPSSASGGEREYF. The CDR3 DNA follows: TGTGCCTTTCCGTCTTCGGCGAGCGGGGGGGAACGTGAGTACTTC.

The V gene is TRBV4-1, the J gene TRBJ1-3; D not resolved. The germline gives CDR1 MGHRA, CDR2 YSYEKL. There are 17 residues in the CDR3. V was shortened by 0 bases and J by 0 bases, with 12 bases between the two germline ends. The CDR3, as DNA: TGCGCCAGCAGCCAAGATGGGCAAACCCTCTCTGGAAACACCATATATTTT. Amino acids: CASSQDGQTLSGNTIYF.

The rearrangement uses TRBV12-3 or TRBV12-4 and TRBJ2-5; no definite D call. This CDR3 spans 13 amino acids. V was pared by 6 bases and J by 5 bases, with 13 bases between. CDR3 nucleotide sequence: TGTGCCAGCAGCCCAAACCCGGAGGAGACCCAGTACTTC. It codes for CASSPNPEETQYF.